The clone carrying this T cell receptor beta chain was seen ten or more times. Uncontrolled infection, other autoimmune disease, pregnancy or lactation led to exclusion. For the diagnoses, clinical symptoms, serum thyroxine and TRAb, thyroid ultrasound and orbital computed tomography were used. This sample was included in a study of T cells in Graves' hyperthyroidism and ophthalmopathy. Amplification yielded TCR beta CDR3 regions, with RNA transcripts as the source. The HTBI primer set served for first-round RT-PCR of the TCR CDR3. TCRdb reprocessed the multiplex PCR reads via MiXCR and lists one record per CDR3 protein. The data hold around 450,000 distinct CDR3 sequences, with roughly 14% observed a single time. Trimming pared 1 base from V and 8 bases from J, leaving 14 bases between. Germline CDR1 MNHEY, CDR2 SMNVEV (reference sequence). The CDR3 runs 14 residues.

The chain links TRBV27 to TRBJ1-2; D possibly corresponds to TRBD1 (5 bases). The specimen was blood. The TCR sequence derives from a woman aged 18-29 years with Graves' hyperthyroidism. This CDR3 reads CASSLWGGKGGYTF. CDR3 DNA: TGTGCCAGCAGTTTATGGGGGGGGAAGGGAGGCTACACCTTC.